The 22 T cell receptor beta chains listed next were all sequenced from one sample in a study of blood T cell repertoires in COVID-19 (TCRdb year 2020). The receptor library was made with the immunoSEQ multiplex PCR assay. In TCRdb, the immuneACCESS table is reduced to in-frame sequences with V and J assigned. These tables do not hold every clone; where another copy was compared, an unresolved V gene accounts for under half, and the others remain unexplained. Present in this sample are under 110,000 clones, roughly 92% of which were seen just once. The leading ten clones occupy around 6% of the sample. Input material: peripheral blood. The receptor source for this set is a man in his fifties with active COVID-19.

This sequence joins TRBV5-1 and TRBJ1-6; TRBD1 matches at 8 bases. V shed 2 bases, J shed 10 bases, and the junction held 8 bases outside the gene matches. Germline CDR1 SGHRS, CDR2 YFSETQ. The CDR3 has 15 amino acids. Here the CDR3 reads CASSFVDRGHSPLHF. In DNA form, the CDR3 reads TGCGCCAGCAGCTTCGTAGACAGGGGTCACTCACCCCTCCACTTT. The variable domain in full, completed from reference TRBV5-1 and TRBJ1-6, reads KAGVTQTPRYLIKTRGQQVTLSCSPISGHRSVSWYQQTPGQGLQFLFEYFSETQRNKGNFPGRFSGRQFSNSRSEMNVSTLELGDSALYLCASSFVDRGHSPLHFGNGTRLTVT.

The chain joins TRBV15 to TRBJ2-1; TRBD2 is a possible D gene (6 bases). Trimming shortened V by 6 bases and J by 4 bases, and 13 bases separated the two germline ends. The CDR3 extends over 14 amino acids. CDR1 is LNHNV and CDR2 is YYDKDF in the germline V gene (reference sequence). As DNA, the CDR3 is TGTGCCACCAGAGGGGATGGGGGGTACAATGAGCAGTTCTTC. Protein product: CATRGDGGYNEQFF. Drawing the rest from reference TRBV15 and TRBJ2-1, the complete variable domain is DAMVIQNPRYQVTQFGKPVTLSCSQTLNHNVMYWYQQKSSQAPKLLFHYYDKDFNNEADTPDNFQSRRPNTSFCFLDIRSPGLGDTAMYLCATRGDGGYNEQFFGPGTRLTVL.

The chain joins TRBV5-4 to TRBJ2-1, with TRBD2 matching over 15 bases. Per germline, CDR1 SGHNT and CDR2 YYREEE (reference sequence). The CDR3 spans 18 residues. V lost 4 bases and J lost 0; bases outside the gene matches: 5. CDR3 DNA sequence: TGTGCCAGCAGCCCGGGACTAGCGGGGGGACGCTCCTACAATGAGCAGTTCTTC. Translating it yields CASSPGLAGGRSYNEQFF.

The rearrangement joins TRBV9 to TRBJ1-6, with 7 nucleotides matching TRBD1. CDR1 is SGDLS and CDR2 is YYNGEE in the germline V gene. The CDR3 loop spans 14 amino acids. Unmatched junction bases numbered 2, after V lost 2 bases and J lost 6 bases. The CDR3 DNA reads as TGTGCCAGCAGCGTGACAGGGATTAATTCACCCCTCCACTTT. Protein product: CASSVTGINSPLHF.

The chain is built from TRBV6-5 and TRBJ1-4, with D uncertain. CDR3 length: 15 amino acids. V lost 6 bases to trimming and J lost 5 bases, with 16 bases between them. Germline V gene data show CDR1 as MNHEY and CDR2 as SVGAGI. CDR3 protein: CASSQGPGGNEKLFF. Written as DNA, the CDR3 is TGTGCCAGCAGCCAAGGGCCAGGAGGGAATGAAAAACTGTTTTTT.

V is TRBV27 and J is TRBJ1-5, with unresolved D. CDR1 is MNHEY, CDR2 SMNVEV, per germline (reference sequence). V lost 1 base and J lost 0, with 13 bases in between. The CDR3 is 17 residues long. The CDR3 sequence: CASSLWADPYSNQPQHF. As DNA, the CDR3 is TGTGCCAGCAGTTTATGGGCAGACCCATATAGCAATCAGCCCCAGCATTTT.

The chain recombines TRBV27 with TRBJ2-3, with 15 bases that match TRBD2. The CDR3 extends over 18 amino acids. V shed 4 bases, J shed 5 bases, and the junction held 10 bases outside the gene matches. Germline assignment: CDR1 MNHEY and CDR2 SMNVEV (reference sequence). In DNA, the CDR3 is TGTGCCAGCAGTTACAGTAGGGGGACTAGCGGGAGGAGAGATACGCAGTATTTT. This codes for CASSYSRGTSGRRDTQYF.

This chain connects TRBV28 to TRBJ1-2; TRBD1 is a possible D gene (6 bases). V was cut by 6 bases and J by 8 bases, with 16 bases left in between. CDR1 is MDHEN and CDR2 is SYDVKM in the germline V gene. CDR3 size: 13 residues. CDR3 region: CASSLKQGRGYTF. The CDR3 bases are TGTGCCAGCAGCTTGAAACAGGGACGGGGCTACACCTTC.

This clone was found a few times. The rearrangement links TRBV29-1 to TRBJ2-7, with a possible D match to TRBD1 (6 bases). The V gene's germline CDR1 is SQVTM and CDR2 ANQGSEA. Trimming left V 0 bases short and J 2 bases short, with 11 bases between. The CDR3 contains 14 residues. CDR3 loop: CSVEDRTATYEQYF. The CDR3 region has the DNA TGCAGCGTTGAAGACAGGACAGCGACCTACGAGCAGTACTTC.

Here the CDR3 reads CASSPQGDNSPLHF. CDR3 nucleotide sequence: TGTGCCAGCAGCCCGCAGGGGGATAATTCACCCCTCCACTTT. This chain links TRBV2 with TRBJ1-6, with 7 bases lining up with TRBD1. The ends lost 6 bases at V and 5 bases at J; junction bases unmatched: 4. Germline CDR1 SNHLY, CDR2 FYNNEI. The CDR3 length is 14 residues.

V usage is TRBV5-1 and J usage is TRBJ2-1, with 7 bases lining up with TRBD1. From germline, CDR1 is SGHRS and CDR2 YFSETQ. V lost 4 bases, J lost 8 bases, and 9 bases stayed unmatched. This CDR3 is built from 14 residues. CDR3: CASSRTGRMDEQFF. CDR3 in DNA: TGCGCCAGCAGCCGGACAGGCCGCATGGATGAGCAGTTCTTC.

This clone has a single count. The V and J genes are TRBV28 and TRBJ1-2; 8 nucleotides match TRBD1. With V trimmed by 7 bases and J by 7 bases, 2 bases remained unmatched. Per germline, CDR1 MDHEN and CDR2 SYDVKM. This CDR3 has 11 residues. As DNA, the CDR3 is TGTGCCAGCACCGACAGGGGTGGCTACACCTTC. Translation: CASTDRGGYTF.

The V and J genes are TRBV14 and TRBJ1-1; D unresolved. Trimming took 4 bases from V and 1 from J, leaving 7 bases between them. The CDR3 sequence is 13 residues long. Per germline, CDR1 SGHDN and CDR2 FVKESK. The CDR3 spells CASSRQENTEAFF. The CDR3 DNA reads TGTGCCAGCAGCCGTCAGGAGAACACTGAAGCTTTCTTT.

This sequence joins TRBV28 and TRBJ2-7; 7 bases line up with TRBD2. V trimming: 5 bases; J trimming: 7 bases; junction bases outside the gene matches: 17. The CDR3 runs to 16 residues. Looked up from germline, CDR1 is MDHEN and CDR2 is SYDVKM. The CDR3 loop is CASSASGAFPRWEQYF. DNA for the CDR3: TGTGCCAGCAGTGCTAGCGGAGCTTTCCCCCGCTGGGAGCAGTACTTC.

J is TRBJ1-1 and V is TRBV3-1 (or the pseudogene TRBV3-2); 9 nucleotides match TRBD1. Germline CDR1 reads LGHDT; CDR2 reads YNNKEL (reference sequence). Trimming removed 4 bases from V and 10 bases from J; junction bases left unmatched: 13. The CDR3 totals 15 residues. CDR3 DNA: TGTGCCAGCAGCCCAAACACAGGGGGCGGCGAGGTAGCTTTCTTT. It codes for CASSPNTGGGEVAFF.

V gene TRBV4-1 combines with J gene TRBJ1-2; 9 positions agree with TRBD1. Germline values: CDR1 MGHRA, CDR2 YSYEKL. After removal of 2 bases from V and 8 bases from J, the junction contained 15 bases not matched to a gene. The CDR3 totals 17 residues. In DNA form, the CDR3 reads TGCGCCAGCAGCCAACACCTCACCGGGACAGGGAAGGGGGGCTACACCTTC. Amino acid sequence: CASSQHLTGTGKGGYTF.

The CDR3 is CASSLVGQGKDEQYF. CDR3 DNA sequence: TGCGCCAGCAGCTTGGTAGGGCAGGGTAAAGACGAGCAGTACTTC. The chain links TRBV5-1 to TRBJ2-7; perhaps TRBD1 as D (5 bases). From germline, CDR1 is SGHRS and CDR2 YFSETQ. V was trimmed by 0 bases and J by 5 bases, leaving 15 bases between them. The CDR3 contains 15 residues.

This rearrangement joins TRBV19 to TRBJ2-7; 9 nucleotides align to TRBD1. This CDR3 spans 15 amino acids. V shed 3 bases, J shed 3 bases, and the junction held 6 bases outside the gene matches. The V gene's germline CDR1 is LNHDA and CDR2 SQIVND (reference sequence). The DNA for the CDR3 is TGTGCCAGTAGTATCGGCGGACAGGGGTTCTACGAGCAGTACTTC. Amino acids: CASSIGGQGFYEQYF.

The gene calls are TRBV27 and TRBJ2-1, with TRBD2 matching 9 bases. Germline CDR1 is MNHEY and CDR2 is SMNVEV (reference sequence). The CDR3 covers 17 residues. V lost 3 bases, J lost 9 bases, and 15 bases stayed unmatched. The DNA for the CDR3 is TGTGCCAGCAGTTTGACTATTTGGACTAGCGCACCGGTTGAGCAGTTCTTC. Its translation: CASSLTIWTSAPVEQFF.

There are a few counts of this clone. This chain connects TRBV28 to TRBJ2-7; D is ambiguous. With 7 bases removed from V and 7 bases from J, the gap between germline ends came to 17 bases. The germline V gene encodes CDR1 MDHEN and CDR2 SYDVKM. The length of the CDR3 is 13 residues. The CDR3 here is CASTGSSVREQYF. DNA for the CDR3: TGTGCCAGCACGGGTAGTTCGGTGCGGGAGCAGTACTTC. Full variable domain (missing parts from reference TRBV28 and TRBJ2-7): DVKVTQSSRYLVKRTGEKVFLECVQDMDHENMFWYRQDPGLGLRLIYFSYDVKMKEKGDIPEGYSVSREKKERFSLILESASTNQTSMYLCASTGSSVREQYFGPGTRLTVT.

This chain joins TRBV19 and TRBJ1-1, with TRBD1 matching over 8 bases. This CDR3 comprises 13 residues. The germline V gene has CDR1 LNHDA and CDR2 SQIVND (reference sequence). J lost 5 bases, V lost 7 bases, and 6 bases had no gene match. The CDR3 region is CASIRGQGTEAFF. The CDR3 bases are TGTGCCAGTATCAGGGGGCAGGGTACTGAAGCTTTCTTT.

This chain joins TRBV7-2 and TRBJ1-1; weak D call: TRBD1 (5 bases). Trimming pared 2 bases from V and 1 base from J, leaving 5 bases between. The CDR3 spans 13 residues. The germline CDR1 and CDR2 sequences are SGHTA and FQGNSA. The CDR3 is CASSLQGNTEAFF. CDR3 sequence (DNA): TGTGCCAGCAGCTTACAGGGGAACACTGAAGCTTTCTTT. Looking up the rest from reference TRBV7-2 and TRBJ1-1 gives the full variable domain: GAGVSQSPSNKVTEKGKDVELRCDPISGHTALYWYRQSLGQGLEFLIYFQGNSAPDKSGLPSDRFSAERTGGSVSTLTIQRTQQEDSAVYLCASSLQGNTEAFFGQGTRLTVV.